This T cell receptor (beta chain) was profiled in a study of T cell repertoires in cytomegalovirus infection. Study context: Carrying CMV and the relevant HLA type showed in public TCR beta signatures.

This CDR3 has 16 residues. One entry per CDR3 protein, called by TCRdb with MiXCR from the reads. The sample includes about 740,000 distinct CDR3 sequences, 35% to 45% of them seen just once. Notes on this clonotype: Its antigen remains unidentified. The junction departs from germline at one end; a sequencing error may be responsible.

Overall study findings and caveats: The ex vivo response was dominated by HLA-C-restricted CMV-specific TCR beta clonotypes.

The receptor was derived from a human donor in good health (CMV status not recorded). Some clones in this sample may be carry-over from other donors' samples. What was sequenced was PBMCs. V usage is TRBV12-3 or TRBV12-4 and J usage is TRBJ1-3, with 11 positions matching TRBD1. The CDR3 region is CASSPRTGGSGNAIYF. In DNA form, the CDR3 reads TGTGCCAGCAGCCCCCGGACAGGGGGCAGTGGAAACGCCATATATTTT.